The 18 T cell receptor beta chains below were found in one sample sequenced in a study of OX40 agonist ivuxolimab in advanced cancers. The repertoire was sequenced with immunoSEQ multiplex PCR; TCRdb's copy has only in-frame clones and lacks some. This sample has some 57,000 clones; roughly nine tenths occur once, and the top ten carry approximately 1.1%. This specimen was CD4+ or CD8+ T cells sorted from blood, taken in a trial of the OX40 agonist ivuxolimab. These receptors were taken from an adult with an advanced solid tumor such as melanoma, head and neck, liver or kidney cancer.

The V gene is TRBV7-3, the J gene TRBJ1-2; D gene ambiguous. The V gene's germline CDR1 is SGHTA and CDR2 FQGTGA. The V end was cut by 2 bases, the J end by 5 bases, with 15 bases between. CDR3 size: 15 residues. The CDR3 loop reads CASSLEGIRGYGYTF. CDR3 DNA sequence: TGTGCCAGCAGCTTAGAGGGCATCCGTGGGTATGGCTACACCTTC. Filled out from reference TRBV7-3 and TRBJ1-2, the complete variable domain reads GAGVSQTPSNKVTEKGKYVELRCDPISGHTALYWYRQSLGQGPEFLIYFQGTGAADDSGLPNDRFFAVRPEGSVSTLKIQRTERGDSAVYLCASSLEGIRGYGYTFGSGTRLTVV.

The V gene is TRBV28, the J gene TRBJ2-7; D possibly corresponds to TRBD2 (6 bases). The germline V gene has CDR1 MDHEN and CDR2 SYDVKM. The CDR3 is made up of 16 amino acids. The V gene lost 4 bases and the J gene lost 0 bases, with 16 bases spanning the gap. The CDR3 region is CASSSMGGLPSYEQYF. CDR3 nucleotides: TGTGCCAGCAGTTCAATGGGGGGACTCCCCTCCTACGAGCAGTACTTC.

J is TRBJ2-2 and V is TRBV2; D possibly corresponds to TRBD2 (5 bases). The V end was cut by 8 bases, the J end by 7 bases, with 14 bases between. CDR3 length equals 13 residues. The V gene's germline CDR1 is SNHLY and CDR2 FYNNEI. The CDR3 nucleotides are TGTGCCAGCCTCTTCTCGAGGGACGGGGAGCTGTTTTTT. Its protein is CASLFSRDGELFF.

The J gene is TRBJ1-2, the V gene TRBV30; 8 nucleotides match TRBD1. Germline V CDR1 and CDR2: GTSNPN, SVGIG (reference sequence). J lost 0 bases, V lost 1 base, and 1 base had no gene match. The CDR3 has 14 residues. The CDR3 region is CAWSETGANYGYTF. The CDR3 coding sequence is TGTGCCTGGAGTGAGACAGGGGCTAACTATGGCTACACCTTC.

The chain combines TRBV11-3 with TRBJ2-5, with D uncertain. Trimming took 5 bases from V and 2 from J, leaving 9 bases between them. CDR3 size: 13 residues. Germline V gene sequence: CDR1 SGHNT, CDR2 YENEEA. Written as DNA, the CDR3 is TGTGCCAGCAGCCTGGGCCTTCAAGAGACCCAGTACTTC. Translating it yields CASSLGLQETQYF.

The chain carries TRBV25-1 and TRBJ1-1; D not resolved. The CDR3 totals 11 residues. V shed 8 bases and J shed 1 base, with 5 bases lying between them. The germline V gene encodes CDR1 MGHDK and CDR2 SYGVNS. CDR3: CASEWNTEAFF. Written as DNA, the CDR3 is TGTGCCAGCGAGTGGAACACTGAAGCTTTCTTT. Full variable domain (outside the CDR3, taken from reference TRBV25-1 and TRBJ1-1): EADIYQTPRYLVIGTGKKITLECSQTMGHDKMYWYQQDPGMELHLIHYSYGVNSTEKGDLSSESTVSRIRTEHFPLTLESARPSHTSQYLCASEWNTEAFFGQGTRLTVV.

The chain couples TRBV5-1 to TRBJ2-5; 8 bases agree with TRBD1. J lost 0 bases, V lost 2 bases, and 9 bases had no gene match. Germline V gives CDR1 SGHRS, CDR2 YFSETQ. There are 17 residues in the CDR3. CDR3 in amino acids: CASSFAPTGADQETQYF. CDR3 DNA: TGCGCCAGCAGCTTTGCCCCGACAGGGGCGGACCAAGAGACCCAGTACTTC.

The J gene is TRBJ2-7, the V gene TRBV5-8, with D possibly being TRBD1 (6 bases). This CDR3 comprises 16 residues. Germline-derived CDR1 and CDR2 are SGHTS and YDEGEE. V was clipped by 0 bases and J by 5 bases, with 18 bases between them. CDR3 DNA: TGTGCCAGCAGCTTGGCGGTGCAGGGGCCGTATCACGAGCAGTACTTC. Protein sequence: CASSLAVQGPYHEQYF.

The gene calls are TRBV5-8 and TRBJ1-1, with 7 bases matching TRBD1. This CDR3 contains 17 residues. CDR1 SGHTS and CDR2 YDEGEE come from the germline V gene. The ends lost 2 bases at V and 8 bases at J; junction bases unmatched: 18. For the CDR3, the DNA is TGTGCCAGCAGCTTTAGGGGGGTGGCGCGGGACAGCTCAGAAGCTTTCTTT. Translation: CASSFRGVARDSSEAFF.

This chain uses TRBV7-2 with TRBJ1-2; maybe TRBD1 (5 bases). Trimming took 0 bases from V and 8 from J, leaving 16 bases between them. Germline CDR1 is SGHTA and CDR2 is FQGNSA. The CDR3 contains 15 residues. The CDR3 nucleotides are TGTGCCAGCAGCTTAGCCCCCAGGGAGTACGAAGGCTACACCTTC. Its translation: CASSLAPREYEGYTF.

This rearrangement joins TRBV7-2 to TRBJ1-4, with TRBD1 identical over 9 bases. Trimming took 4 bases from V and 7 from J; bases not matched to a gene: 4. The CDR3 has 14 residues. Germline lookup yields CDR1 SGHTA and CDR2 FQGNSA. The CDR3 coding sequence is TGTGCCAGCAGCTACACAGGGGGCTCTGAAAAACTGTTTTTT. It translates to CASSYTGGSEKLFF.

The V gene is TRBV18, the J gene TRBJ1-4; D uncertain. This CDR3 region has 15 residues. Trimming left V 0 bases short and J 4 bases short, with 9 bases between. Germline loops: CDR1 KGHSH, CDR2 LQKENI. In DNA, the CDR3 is TGTGCCAGCTCACCACCGGGTTACGGTAATGAAAAACTGTTTTTT. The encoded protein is CASSPPGYGNEKLFF.

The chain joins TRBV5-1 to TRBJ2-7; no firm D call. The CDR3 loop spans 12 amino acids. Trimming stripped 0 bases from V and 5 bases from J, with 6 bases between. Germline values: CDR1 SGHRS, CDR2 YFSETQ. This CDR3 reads CASSLGVDEQYF. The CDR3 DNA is TGCGCCAGCAGCTTGGGGGTTGACGAGCAGTACTTC.

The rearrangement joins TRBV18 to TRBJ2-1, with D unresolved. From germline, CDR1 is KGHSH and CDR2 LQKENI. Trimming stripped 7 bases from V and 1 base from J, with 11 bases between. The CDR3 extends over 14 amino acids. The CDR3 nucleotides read TGTGCCAGCTTACCCGAGAGTTCCTACAATGAGCAGTTCTTC. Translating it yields CASLPESSYNEQFF. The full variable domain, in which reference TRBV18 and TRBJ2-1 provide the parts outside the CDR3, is NAGVMQNPRHLVRRRGQEARLRCSPMKGHSHVYWYRQLPEEGLKFMVYLQKENIIDESGMPKERFSAEFPKEGPSILRIQQVVRGDSAAYFCASLPESSYNEQFFGPGTRLTVL.

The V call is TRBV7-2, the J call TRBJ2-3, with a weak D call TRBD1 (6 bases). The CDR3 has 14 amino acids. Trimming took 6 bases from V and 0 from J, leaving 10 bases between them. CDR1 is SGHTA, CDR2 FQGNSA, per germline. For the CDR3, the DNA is TGTGCCAGCAGTCTACAGGGTAGCACAGATACGCAGTATTTT. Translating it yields CASSLQGSTDTQYF. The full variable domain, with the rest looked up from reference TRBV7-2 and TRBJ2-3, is GAGVSQSPSNKVTEKGKDVELRCDPISGHTALYWYRQSLGQGLEFLIYFQGNSAPDKSGLPSDRFSAERTGGSVSTLTIQRTQQEDSAVYLCASSLQGSTDTQYFGPGTRLTVL.

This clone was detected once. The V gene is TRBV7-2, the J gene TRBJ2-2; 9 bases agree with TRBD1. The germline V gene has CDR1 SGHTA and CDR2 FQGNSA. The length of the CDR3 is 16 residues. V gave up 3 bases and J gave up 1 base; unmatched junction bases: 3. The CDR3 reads CASSLGQGWNTGELFF. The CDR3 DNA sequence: TGTGCCAGCAGCTTGGGACAGGGTTGGAACACCGGGGAGCTGTTTTTT. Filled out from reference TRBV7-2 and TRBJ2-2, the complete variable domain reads GAGVSQSPSNKVTEKGKDVELRCDPISGHTALYWYRQSLGQGLEFLIYFQGNSAPDKSGLPSDRFSAERTGGSVSTLTIQRTQQEDSAVYLCASSLGQGWNTGELFFGEGSRLTVL.

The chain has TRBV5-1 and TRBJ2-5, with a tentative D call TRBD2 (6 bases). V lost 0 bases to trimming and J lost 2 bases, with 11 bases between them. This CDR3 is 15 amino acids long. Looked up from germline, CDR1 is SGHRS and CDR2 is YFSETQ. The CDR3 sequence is CASSLASGSQETQYF. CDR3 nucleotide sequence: TGCGCCAGCAGCTTGGCCAGCGGGTCTCAAGAGACCCAGTACTTC.

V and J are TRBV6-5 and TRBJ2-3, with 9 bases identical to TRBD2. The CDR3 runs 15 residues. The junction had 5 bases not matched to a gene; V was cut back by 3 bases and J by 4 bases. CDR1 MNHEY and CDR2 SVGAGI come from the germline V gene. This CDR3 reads CASSYSGSNADTQYF. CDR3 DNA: TGTGCCAGCAGTTATAGCGGGAGTAATGCAGATACGCAGTATTTT.